The 4 T cell receptor beta chains below come from one sample, sequenced in a study of blood T cell repertoires in COVID-19. Profiling relied on immunoSEQ multiplex PCR, and the TCRdb table lists in-frame clones only, not all of them. This table has 65,000 to 85,000 clones, approximately 86% appearing once. Sequencing was performed on peripheral blood. The receptors shown here come from a man older than 75 with COVID-19, enrolled during active disease.

The V call is TRBV5-1, the J call TRBJ2-3, with 7 bases matching TRBD1. The length of the CDR3 is 14 residues. Germline CDR1 and CDR2: SGHRS and YFSETQ. V was pared by 1 base and J by 1 base, with 0 bases of the junction left unmatched. CDR3 region: CASSLRGRTDTQYF. The DNA for the CDR3 is TGCGCCAGCAGCTTGAGGGGGCGCACAGATACGCAGTATTTT.

To note about this clone: Distinct nucleotide sequences in the sample also encode this CDR3. The chain employs TRBV19 and TRBJ1-3, with D unresolved. The V gene's germline CDR1 is LNHDA and CDR2 SQIVND (reference sequence). V was shortened by 8 bases and J by 4 bases, with 6 bases between the two germline ends. CDR3 length equals 11 residues. CDR3 in DNA: TGTGCCAGTTCAACAGGAAACACCATATATTTT. It translates to CASSTGNTIYF.

This sequence joins TRBV4-2 and TRBJ2-7; 8 bases agree with TRBD2. The CDR3 contains 14 residues. Germline V gene lookup returns CDR1 LGHNA and CDR2 YNFKEQ. V trimming: 4 bases; J trimming: 5 bases; junction bases outside the gene matches: 7. Here the CDR3 reads CASSPGTSVDEQYF. CDR3 bases: TGTGCCAGCAGCCCCGGGACTAGTGTGGACGAGCAGTACTTC.

There are a few counts of this clone. V gene TRBV6-5 combines with J gene TRBJ2-5; D might be TRBD2 (5 bases). In germline, CDR1 is MNHEY, CDR2 SVGAGI. V gave up 6 bases and J gave up 4 bases, with 9 bases separating them. The CDR3 runs 12 residues. The CDR3 sequence is CASRFSGETQYF. The CDR3 DNA is TGTGCCAGCAGGTTCAGCGGAGAGACCCAGTACTTC.